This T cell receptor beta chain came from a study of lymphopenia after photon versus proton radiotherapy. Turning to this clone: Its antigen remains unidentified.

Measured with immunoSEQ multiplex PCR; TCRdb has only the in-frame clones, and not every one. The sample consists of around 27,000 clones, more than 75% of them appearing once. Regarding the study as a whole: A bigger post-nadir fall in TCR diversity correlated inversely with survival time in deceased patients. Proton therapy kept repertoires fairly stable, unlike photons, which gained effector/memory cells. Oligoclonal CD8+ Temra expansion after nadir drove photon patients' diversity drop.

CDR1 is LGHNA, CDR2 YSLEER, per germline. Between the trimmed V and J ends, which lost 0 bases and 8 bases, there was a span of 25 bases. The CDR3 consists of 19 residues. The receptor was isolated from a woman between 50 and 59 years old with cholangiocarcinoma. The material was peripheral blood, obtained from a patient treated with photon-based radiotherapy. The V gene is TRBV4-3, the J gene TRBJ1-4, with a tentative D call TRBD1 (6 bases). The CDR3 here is CASSQEGGGLRGSSEKLFF. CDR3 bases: TGCGCCAGCAGCCAAGAGGGGGGCGGTCTTCGGGGTTCCTCGGAAAAACTGTTTTTT.